This T cell receptor beta chain was observed in a study of cytomegalovirus exposure and HLA in healthy donors. V lost 3 bases and J lost 0, with 18 bases in between. This CDR3 has 17 residues. Germline V CDR1 and CDR2: LNHDA, SQIVND (reference sequence). The PCR employed 60 Vbeta primers together with 13 Jbeta primers. Generated by immunoSEQ multiplex PCR, the TCRdb table keeps only in-frame clones and is missing some. This table holds 70,000 to 90,000 clones, around three fifths found once. The rearrangement uses TRBV19 and TRBJ2-7; D perhaps matches TRBD2 (6 bases). The sequencing input was PBMCs. The source of this sequence is a woman aged 40 to 49 in good health and CMV-seropositive. The CDR3 sequence is CASSIRHGTGNSYEQYF. CDR3 DNA: TGTGCCAGTAGTATCCGGCACGGGACTGGGAACTCCTACGAGCAGTACTTC. Variable domain in full (rest from reference TRBV19 and TRBJ2-7): DGGITQSPKYLFRKEGQNVTLSCEQNLNHDAMYWYRQDPGQGLRLIYYSQIVNDFQKGDIAEGYSVSREKKESFPLTVTSAQKNPTAFYLCASSIRHGTGNSYEQYFGPGTRLTVT.